This is a list of T cell receptor beta chains from one sample in a study of control samples from healthy donors and cancer patients. The protocol was immunoSEQ multiplex PCR, while the TCRdb copy is restricted to in-frame clones and leaves out a portion. The sample holds some 200,000 clones, around 94% seen once. Sample: blood. The receptors stem from a man over 45 in good health. The CDR3 runs from the conserved cysteine through the conserved F or W. The order of the fields is V gene, clone size, D gene, J gene, CDR3 DNA, CDR3 protein. D genes are given only for firm matches. The listing skips clone size in some rows; elsewhere it reads once, few, many or a size class.

>TRBV9|NA|TRBD1|TRBJ2-1
TGTGCCAGCAGCCCCTTGGGACAGGGTAGTAATGAGCAGTTCTTC
CASSPLGQGSNEQFF
>TRBV27|NA|NA|TRBJ1-6
TGTGCCAGCAGAACAGAGAGCTCCTATAATTCACCCCTCCACTTT
CASRTESSYNSPLHF
>TRBV6-5|NA|NA|TRBJ1-2
TGTGCCAGCAGTTACCGGGCAACTGACTATGGCTACACCTTC
CASSYRATDYGYTF
>TRBV19|NA|NA|TRBJ1-2
TGTGCCAGTAGTATCTGGGCCTATGGCTACACCTTC
CASSIWAYGYTF
>TRBV5-6|NA|NA|TRBJ2-2
TGTGCCAGCAGCCTTGCAATGGACGGGGAGCTGTTTTTT
CASSLAMDGELFF
>TRBV18|NA|TRBD1|TRBJ2-5
TGTGCCAGCTCACCAGAACAGGGGGATGAGACCCAGTACTTC
CASSPEQGDETQYF
>TRBV5-1|NA|NA|TRBJ1-4
TGCGCCAGCAGCTTGGCGCCGGGGAGGTCTGAAAAACTGTTTTTT
CASSLAPGRSEKLFF
>TRBV3-1/TRBV3-2|NA|TRBD1|TRBJ1-1
TGTGCCAGCAGCCAAGGGGTTTATGGGCAGGGGGCGATTAGGGGCACTGAAGCTTTCTTT
CASSQGVYGQGAIRGTEAFF
>TRBV10-3|NA|TRBD1|TRBJ1-5
TGTGCCATCTCCGGGGGCCGACAGGGGGATCAGCCCCAGCATTTT
CAISGGRQGDQPQHF
>TRBV27|NA|TRBD2|TRBJ2-3
TGTGCCAGCAGTTCTTTACTAGCGGCGCGCACAGATACGCAGTATTTT
CASSSLLAARTDTQYF
>TRBV5-6|NA|NA|TRBJ1-1
TGTGCCAGCAGCTCGGGCTTAGAGGGCACTGAAGCTTTCTTT
CASSSGLEGTEAFF
>TRBV4-3|once|NA|TRBJ1-4
TGCGCCAGCAGCCAAGAGGCCACCCGTAATGAAAAACTGTTTTTT
CASSQEATRNEKLFF
>TRBV28|NA|TRBD1|TRBJ1-6
TGTGCCAGCAGGAACGATGCCGGACAGGGGCGGTCACCCCTCCACTTT
CASRNDAGQGRSPLHF
>TRBV28|NA|NA|TRBJ2-1
TGTGCCAGCAGCACCACCGGGGAGCAGTTCTTC
CASSTTGEQFF
>TRBV5-1|NA|NA|TRBJ1-1
TGCGCCAGCAGCTTGGAAAAGAGAGGGGCTTTCTTT
CASSLEKRGAFF
>TRBV25-1|NA|NA|TRBJ1-1
TGTGCCAGCAGTGATCCCAGGGGAGACACTGAAGCTTTCTTT
CASSDPRGDTEAFF
>TRBV5-1|once|TRBD2|TRBJ2-5
TGCGCCAGCAGCTTAGGACTAGTGGGGGAAGAGACCCAGTACTTC
CASSLGLVGEETQYF
>TRBV18|NA|NA|TRBJ2-1
TGTGCCAGCTCACCGGGGGCTAGCCGCAATGAGCAGTTCTTC
CASSPGASRNEQFF
>TRBV4-3|NA|NA|TRBJ1-1
TGCGCCAGCAGCCAAGATCAGGGACTGAACACTGAAGCTTTCTTT
CASSQDQGLNTEAFF
>TRBV27|NA|NA|TRBJ1-1
TGTGCCAGCAGGTGGAGGGGATGGGTTGGCGCTGAAGCTTTCTTT
CASRWRGWVGAEAFF
>TRBV5-1|NA|NA|TRBJ2-2
TGCGCCAGCAGCTCGTCGGGACACCTCACCGGGGAGCTGTTTTTT
CASSSSGHLTGELFF
>TRBV30|NA|TRBD1|TRBJ1-1
TGTGCCTGGGGGGACAGAAGTGAAGCTTTCTTT
CAWGDRSEAFF
>TRBV6-2/TRBV6-3|NA|NA|TRBJ2-2
TGTGCCAGCAGTTATGGATGGGCGAACACCGGGGAGCTGTTTTTT
CASSYGWANTGELFF
>TRBV6-1|NA|NA|TRBJ2-7
TGTGCCAGCAGTGAAGTTAAGCAGTACTTC
CASSEVKQYF
>TRBV19|NA|NA|TRBJ1-2
TGTGCCAGTACTACGACGGACTTGAATCTGGGCTACACCTTC
CASTTTDLNLGYTF
>TRBV10-2|NA|TRBD1|TRBJ1-2
TGCGCCAGCGGGGACAGGGACTATGGCTACACCTTC
CASGDRDYGYTF
>TRBV5-1|NA|NA|TRBJ1-3
TGCGCCAGCAGCTTGGATGGGTCTGGAAACACCATATATTTT
CASSLDGSGNTIYF
>TRBV10-2|NA|NA|TRBJ2-6
TGCGCCAGCAGCCCCACAAGCTCTGGGGCCAACGTCCTGACTTTC
CASSPTSSGANVLTF
>TRBV18|NA|NA|TRBJ2-5
TGTGCCAGCTCATACATCTCCGGGACAGAGACCCAGTACTTC
CASSYISGTETQYF
>TRBV5-4|NA|TRBD1|TRBJ2-3
TGTGCCAGCAGCTGGGAAAGGGGGCCTAGCACAGATACGCAGTATTTT
CASSWERGPSTDTQYF
>TRBV30|NA|NA|TRBJ2-2
TGTGCCTGGAGTCTATACAGGACCGGGGAGCTGTTTTTT
CAWSLYRTGELFF
>TRBV28|once|NA|TRBJ1-2
TGTGCCAGCAGTTTACTGAGCCAGGGAGGCTACACCTTC
CASSLLSQGGYTF
>TRBV20-1|NA|NA|TRBJ1-1
TGCAGTGCTAGTAAGGACGGCAGAACTGAAGCTTTCTTT
CSASKDGRTEAFF
>TRBV19|NA|NA|TRBJ1-5
TGTGCCAGTAGTATAAGGGTGGATCTCAATCAGCCCCAGCATTTT
CASSIRVDLNQPQHF
>TRBV18|NA|TRBD2|TRBJ2-5
TGTGCCAGCTCACCACAGACTAGCGGTGAAGAGACCCAGTACTTC
CASSPQTSGEETQYF
>TRBV5-1|once|TRBD2|TRBJ2-3
TGCGCCAGCAGAATTAGCGGGGGCGGCACAGATACGCAGTATTTT
CASRISGGGTDTQYF
>TRBV11-1|NA|NA|TRBJ2-1
TGTGCCAGTAGTTTCCCGGGGACTGGAGGTGAGCAGTTCTTC
CASSFPGTGGEQFF
>TRBV29-1|NA|NA|TRBJ1-1
TGCAGCGGTCTCGACACTGAAGCTTTCTTT
CSGLDTEAFF
>TRBV6-2/TRBV6-3|NA|NA|TRBJ2-3
TGTGCCAGCAGTTCCTTCGGGACAGATACGCAGTATTTT
CASSSFGTDTQYF
>TRBV6-2/TRBV6-3|NA|NA|TRBJ1-2
TGTGCCAGCAGCCGCGCGTTAACGGGCTACACCTTC
CASSRALTGYTF
>TRBV7-2|NA|TRBD2|TRBJ2-2
TGTGCCAGCAGCTTCTTCGCGGGGGGCTGGACCGGGGAGCTGTTTTTT
CASSFFAGGWTGELFF
>TRBV14|NA|TRBD1|TRBJ1-3
TGTGCCAGCGAGGGTGCAGGGGGATCACGTGGAGGACCGGCAAACACCATATATTTT
CASEGAGGSRGGPANTIYF
>TRBV21-1|NA|NA|TRBJ2-2
TGTGCCAGCACCCTCGGACGATCCCGGGACACCGGGGAGCTGTTTTTT
CASTLGRSRDTGELFF
>TRBV28|NA|NA|TRBJ2-1
TGTGCCAGCACGGGACAATACAATGAGCAGTTCTTC
CASTGQYNEQFF
>TRBV19|NA|NA|TRBJ1-2
TGTGCCAGTAGTAGTTGGTCCCGGGGGGACTATGGCTACACCTTC
CASSSWSRGDYGYTF
>TRBV30|NA|NA|TRBJ1-6
TGTGCCTGGGATCCGCAGGGAGGATCACCCCTCCACTTT
CAWDPQGGSPLHF
>TRBV7-3|NA|NA|TRBJ2-5
TGTGCCAGCAGCCTCCCTGGGTCCCAAGAGACCCAGTACTTC
CASSLPGSQETQYF